The sequence of this T cell receptor (beta chain) was determined in a study of early T cells in non-severe SARS-CoV-2 infection. This clonotype was found many times. The V gene lost 7 bases and the J gene lost 2 bases, with 12 bases spanning the gap. CDR3 size: 13 residues. Germline V gene data show CDR1 as MDHEN and CDR2 as SYDVKM. TCRdb re-analysed the 5' RACE reads in MiXCR, keeping a single row per CDR3 protein. The data hold tens of thousands of distinct CDR3 sequences, with about 5.6% observed a single time. The TCR originated in an adult who was a healthcare worker with PCR-confirmed SARS-CoV-2 infection or an uninfected control (not recorded which). The chain has TRBV28 and TRBJ2-7; D remains unclear. The sample comprised whole blood. For the CDR3, the DNA is TGTGCCAGCATCAGACCTTCTACCTACGAGCAGTACTTC. The encoded protein is CASIRPSTYEQYF.